These 28 T cell receptor beta chains were all obtained from the same sample, sequenced in a study of T cell responses to AZD1222 COVID-19 vaccine. Libraries were prepared by immunoSEQ multiplex PCR; TCRdb keeps only in-frame clonotypes and omits some of them. The profile shows under 200,000 clones, roughly 93% of them singletons. The starting material was peripheral blood, obtained on day 0 of AZD1222 vaccination. These receptors originate from an adult in good health.

This chain links TRBV15 with TRBJ2-1; D may be TRBD2 (6 bases). From germline, CDR1 is LNHNV and CDR2 YYDKDF (reference sequence). V shed 3 bases and J shed 3 bases, with 6 bases lying between them. The CDR3 loop spans 13 amino acids. CDR3 bases: TGTGCCACCAGCAGGGGACTCTACAATGAGCAGTTCTTC. It encodes CATSRGLYNEQFF.

This chain joins TRBV4-1 and TRBJ2-7; 7 nucleotides match TRBD1. V shed 0 bases, J shed 1 base, and the junction held 9 bases outside the gene matches. Per the germline V gene, CDR1 is MGHRA and CDR2 is YSYEKL. This CDR3 is 17 amino acids long. DNA for the CDR3: TGCGCCAGCAGCCAAGATCCCACGGCAGGGGGATCCTACGAGCAGTACTTC. Translated, it gives CASSQDPTAGGSYEQYF.

This sequence joins TRBV3-1 (or the pseudogene TRBV3-2) and TRBJ1-3; D call uncertain. From germline, CDR1 is LGHDT and CDR2 YNNKEL (reference sequence). Trimming left V 4 bases short and J 0 bases short, with 7 bases between. The CDR3 totals 14 residues. The CDR3 DNA sequence: TGTGCCAGCAGCCCCTTTGCCTCTGGAAACACCATATATTTT. This translates into CASSPFASGNTIYF.

The rearrangement uses TRBV5-8 and TRBJ1-5; no clear D. Trimming removed 1 base from V and 0 bases from J, with 14 bases in between. The V gene's germline CDR1 is SGHTS and CDR2 YDEGEE. The CDR3 consists of 17 residues. The CDR3 loop reads CASSLMKFPTSNQPQHF. The DNA of the CDR3 is TGTGCCAGCAGCTTGATGAAGTTTCCTACTAGCAATCAGCCCCAGCATTTT. The full variable domain, rest sourced from reference TRBV5-8 and TRBJ1-5, is EAGVTQSPTHLIKTRGQQATLRCSPISGHTSVYWYQQALGLGLQFLLWYDEGEERNRGNFPPRFSGRQFPNYSSELNVNALELEDSALYLCASSLMKFPTSNQPQHFGDGTRLSIL.

This chain joins TRBV10-3 and TRBJ1-2; D not resolved. The CDR3 has 13 residues. CDR1 and CDR2 from the germline V gene are ENHRY and SYGVKD. V was clipped by 6 bases and J by 0 bases, with 8 bases between them. In DNA, the CDR3 is TGTGCCATCAGCGGGAGTTCTAACTATGGCTACACCTTC. Protein sequence: CAISGSSNYGYTF.

This clone was seen once. The V call is TRBV15, the J call TRBJ1-2; D may be TRBD1 (6 bases). Germline V gene sequence: CDR1 LNHNV, CDR2 YYDKDF (reference sequence). Trimming took off 5 bases at V and 2 bases at J, with 15 bases between the two ends. This CDR3 spans 15 amino acids. The CDR3 spells CATSGSLGTNYGYTF. In nucleotides, the CDR3 is TGTGCCACCAGCGGATCATTAGGGACAAACTATGGCTACACCTTC.

The rearrangement joins TRBV7-9 to TRBJ2-7, with 9 bases matching TRBD1. There are 19 residues in the CDR3. CDR1 is SEHNR, CDR2 FQNEAQ, per germline (reference sequence). The ends lost 4 bases at V and 0 bases at J; junction bases unmatched: 16. As DNA, the CDR3 is TGTGCCAGCAGCTCCTCCGGGACAGGGAAGGCATTTAACTCCTACGAGCAGTACTTC. Protein product: CASSSSGTGKAFNSYEQYF. Full variable domain (rest looked up from reference TRBV7-9 and TRBJ2-7): DTGVSQNPRHKITKRGQNVTFRCDPISEHNRLYWYRQTLGQGPEFLTYFQNEAQLEKSRLLSDRFSAERPKGSFSTLEIQRTEQGDSAMYLCASSSSGTGKAFNSYEQYFGPGTRLTVT.

This chain links TRBV9 with TRBJ2-1; D perhaps matches TRBD1 (6 bases). V lost 1 base to trimming and J lost 1 base, with 21 bases between them. Germline values: CDR1 SGDLS, CDR2 YYNGEE. The CDR3 is 19 amino acids. DNA for the CDR3: TGTGCCAGCAGCGTATACCCGGGACGCAGAAGGGGGTCCTACAATGAGCAGTTCTTC. This encodes CASSVYPGRRRGSYNEQFF.

V is TRBV13 and J is TRBJ1-4; 7 bases are shared with TRBD1. Per the germline V gene, CDR1 is PRHDT and CDR2 is FYEKMQ (reference sequence). The CDR3 loop spans 13 amino acids. V dropped 7 bases and J dropped 3; count of bases not matched to a gene: 2. The CDR3 sequence is CASKGASNEKLFF. The DNA of the CDR3 is TGTGCCAGCAAGGGGGCTTCTAATGAAAAACTGTTTTTT.

The rearrangement links TRBV6-5 to TRBJ2-7; TRBD2 agrees at 10 bases. Germline CDR1 is MNHEY and CDR2 is SVGAGI. V lost 3 bases and J lost 7; bases outside the gene matches: 9. The CDR3 sequence is 15 residues long. The DNA for the CDR3 is TGTGCCAGCAGTTATCCGAGCGGGAGGGTAAGAGAGCAGTACTTC. Encoded protein: CASSYPSGRVREQYF.

The rearrangement uses TRBV6-5 and TRBJ1-2, with no clear D. This CDR3 is built from 14 residues. CDR1 is MNHEY and CDR2 is SVGAGI in the germline V gene. The V gene lost 2 bases and the J gene lost 2 bases, with 9 bases spanning the gap. CDR3 bases: TGTGCCAGCAGTTACGCGGCGGAAAACTATGGCTACACCTTC. Its translation is CASSYAAENYGYTF.

V usage is TRBV24-1 and J usage is TRBJ2-2, with D unresolved. The CDR3 is 13 amino acids. The V end was cut by 2 bases, the J end by 11 bases, with 11 bases between. Germline V lookup: CDR1 KGHDR, CDR2 SFDVKD. The CDR3 reads CATSDSARQELFF. In nucleotides, the CDR3 is TGTGCCACCAGTGATTCGGCACGGCAAGAGCTGTTTTTT.

This clone was seen just once. The J gene is TRBJ1-5, the V gene TRBV4-1; a possible D gene is TRBD1 (5 bases). Deletions cut 0 bases from V and 7 bases from J, with 7 bases between. This CDR3 region has 13 residues. CDR1 and CDR2 from the germline V gene are MGHRA and YSYEKL. The chain's CDR3 is CASSQEWDQPQHF. The CDR3 nucleotides read TGCGCCAGCAGCCAAGAATGGGACCAGCCCCAGCATTTT.

V and J are TRBV9 and TRBJ1-1; unclear D gene. Germline values: CDR1 SGDLS, CDR2 YYNGEE. The V gene lost 4 bases and the J gene lost 5 bases, with 9 bases spanning the gap. The CDR3 sequence is 12 residues long. The DNA for the CDR3 is TGTGCCAGCAGCCCCCAAGGGACTGAAGCTTTCTTT. This translates into CASSPQGTEAFF.

Here the CDR3 reads CASRTSAQYEQYF. The CDR3 DNA is TGTGCCAGCAGGACTAGCGCCCAATACGAGCAGTACTTC. This chain uses TRBV28 with TRBJ2-7; 8 bases map to TRBD2. The CDR3 is made up of 13 amino acids. Germline V gene data show CDR1 as MDHEN and CDR2 as SYDVKM. Losses at the gene ends were 6 bases for V and 4 bases for J; bases not matched to a gene: 5.

This clone was seen a single time. The rearrangement joins TRBV14 to TRBJ2-7; D might be TRBD1 (5 bases). Per germline, CDR1 SGHDN and CDR2 FVKESK. V gave up 3 bases and J gave up 0 bases, with 9 bases separating them. The CDR3 loop spans 14 amino acids. The CDR3 sequence: CASSQRQTSYEQYF. The CDR3 region has the DNA TGTGCCAGCAGCCAGAGACAGACCTCCTACGAGCAGTACTTC.

The chain carries TRBV29-1 and TRBJ2-7, with 8 bases aligning to TRBD1. The germline CDR1 and CDR2 sequences are SQVTM and ANQGSEA. The length of the CDR3 is 13 residues. The V and J ends lost 5 bases and 4 bases, in that order; junction bases with no gene match: 7. CDR3 nucleotides: TGCAGCGTTACGACAGGGGATTTGTACGAGCAGTACTTC. Its translation is CSVTTGDLYEQYF.

V and J are TRBV14 and TRBJ1-1; 9 positions match TRBD1. This CDR3 has 16 residues. Trimming took 4 bases from V and 6 from J; bases not matched to a gene: 12. Germline CDR1 SGHDN, CDR2 FVKESK. CDR3 loop: CASSRLQDRGLPEAFF. CDR3 in DNA: TGTGCCAGCAGCCGCCTTCAGGACAGGGGACTGCCTGAAGCTTTCTTT.

CDR3 in DNA: TGTGCCAGCAGTGGACTAGCGGGAGCGGGGAACACCGGGGAGCTGTTTTTT. It translates to CASSGLAGAGNTGELFF. The chain links TRBV2 to TRBJ2-2; 12 bases line up with TRBD2. The CDR3 consists of 17 residues. The ends lost 4 bases at V and 1 base at J; junction bases unmatched: 4. CDR1 is SNHLY, CDR2 FYNNEI, per germline.

The chain recombines TRBV4-2 with TRBJ1-2; no clear D. Trimming took off 0 bases at V and 7 bases at J, with 9 bases between the two ends. CDR3 length: 13 amino acids. Looked up from germline, CDR1 is LGHNA and CDR2 is YNFKEQ. The CDR3 DNA sequence: TGTGCCAGCAGCCAAGATAGGGCTGGTGGCTACACCTTC. This encodes CASSQDRAGGYTF.

The CDR3 coding sequence is TGTGCCTGGAAATTTTCTAACGGGCCACAGAAGGAGACCCAGTACTTC. It codes for CAWKFSNGPQKETQYF. The chain recombines TRBV30 with TRBJ2-5; D is unclear. CDR3 length: 16 amino acids. The germline CDR1 and CDR2 sequences are GTSNPN and SVGIG (reference sequence). V dropped 4 bases and J dropped 5 bases, with 23 bases sitting between them.

The rearrangement links TRBV3-1 (or the pseudogene TRBV3-2) to TRBJ1-5; no reliable D call. Germline V gene lookup returns CDR1 LGHDT and CDR2 YNNKEL (reference sequence). Trimming stripped 0 bases from V and 5 bases from J, with 11 bases between. There are 15 residues in the CDR3. CDR3 sequence: CASSQEEQTYQPQHF. The CDR3 DNA reads TGTGCCAGCAGCCAAGAGGAACAGACCTATCAGCCCCAGCATTTT.

This chain uses TRBV9 with TRBJ2-7; D possibly matches TRBD1 or TRBD2 (6 bases each). CDR3 length equals 15 residues. The V end was cut by 0 bases, the J end by 3 bases, with 13 bases between. Germline assignment: CDR1 SGDLS and CDR2 YYNGEE. Here the CDR3 reads CASSVAWGADYEQYF. As DNA, the CDR3 is TGTGCCAGCAGCGTAGCTTGGGGGGCCGACTACGAGCAGTACTTC. Looking up the rest from reference TRBV9 and TRBJ2-7 gives the full variable domain: DSGVTQTPKHLITATGQRVTLRCSPRSGDLSVYWYQQSLDQGLQFLIQYYNGEERAKGNILERFSAQQFPDLHSELNLSSLELGDSALYFCASSVAWGADYEQYFGPGTRLTVT.

The J gene is TRBJ1-2, the V gene TRBV6-1, with D uncertain. The CDR3 is 14 residues long. CDR1 is MNHNS, CDR2 SASEGT, per germline. V shed 0 bases and J shed 8 bases, with 13 bases lying between them. The CDR3 spells CASSEASPGRGYTF. CDR3 coding DNA: TGTGCCAGCAGTGAAGCTAGCCCCGGGCGAGGCTACACCTTC.

This chain links TRBV9 with TRBJ1-2, with 7 bases aligning to TRBD1. Trimming cost V 4 bases and J 8 bases; bases outside gene matches: 17. The V gene's germline CDR1 is SGDLS and CDR2 YYNGEE. CDR3 length: 16 residues. Here the CDR3 reads CASSSRDSEWGYGYTF. CDR3 sequence (DNA): TGTGCCAGCAGCTCCAGGGACAGTGAATGGGGGTACGGCTACACCTTC.

This chain uses TRBV7-9 with TRBJ1-1; the D is unclear. The V gene lost 4 bases and the J gene lost 0 bases, with 18 bases spanning the gap. Germline V gene sequence: CDR1 SEHNR, CDR2 FQNEAQ (reference sequence). This CDR3 spans 17 amino acids. The DNA of the CDR3 is TGTGCCAGCAGCTCCTTCACGGCCCTCCTTATGAACACTGAAGCTTTCTTT. Its protein product is CASSSFTALLMNTEAFF.

V usage is TRBV28 and J usage is TRBJ2-6; 9 bases are shared with TRBD1. The V gene's germline CDR1 is MDHEN and CDR2 SYDVKM. The V gene end was trimmed by 7 bases and the J gene end by 4 bases; junction bases not matched to a gene: 8. The CDR3 is made up of 16 amino acids. This CDR3 is CASTPGQGAGANVLTF. The CDR3 nucleotides are TGTGCCAGCACCCCGGGACAGGGAGCCGGGGCCAACGTCCTGACTTTC.

The V gene is TRBV5-1, the J gene TRBJ2-2; possible D gene TRBD2, 6 bases. The germline CDR1 and CDR2 sequences are SGHRS and YFSETQ. The V gene lost 2 bases and the J gene lost 1 base, with 9 bases spanning the gap. This CDR3 contains 15 residues. The CDR3 region has the DNA TGCGCCAGCAGCTTAAGCGGGCTGAACACCGGGGAGCTGTTTTTT. Amino acids: CASSLSGLNTGELFF.